What follows are 32 T cell receptor beta chains derived from one specimen sequenced in a study of blood T cell repertoires in COVID-19. This table comes from immunoSEQ multiplex PCR, and its TCRdb copy is limited to in-frame clones, with some not included. This table has some 370,000 clones, nearly 90% appearing once. The sample taken for sequencing was peripheral blood. These receptor sequences come from a man aged 18-30 years with active or convalescent COVID-19.

This clone was seen a single time. The chain has TRBV4-3 and TRBJ1-1; possible D gene TRBD1, 6 bases. This CDR3 is built from 15 residues. The germline V gene encodes CDR1 LGHNA and CDR2 YSLEER. V lost 5 bases and J lost 1, with 14 bases in between. The CDR3 coding sequence is TGCGCCAGCAGCTACGCACAGGGCTGGAACACTGAAGCTTTCTTT. It is translated as CASSYAQGWNTEAFF.

The V gene is TRBV2, the J gene TRBJ2-7; TRBD1 agrees at 7 bases. There are 15 residues in the CDR3. Germline CDR1 and CDR2: SNHLY and FYNNEI. Trimming took 1 base from V and 0 from J; bases not matched to a gene: 3. The CDR3, as DNA: TGTGCCAGCAGTGAAGTCGGACAGGACTCCTACGAGCAGTACTTC. Its protein is CASSEVGQDSYEQYF.

The chain combines TRBV29-1 with TRBJ1-2, with 9 positions matching TRBD1. The germline gives CDR1 SQVTM, CDR2 ANQGSEA. This CDR3 has 13 residues. J lost 0 bases, V lost 7 bases, and 3 bases had no gene match. The CDR3 nucleotides read TGCAGCGCCGGGACAGGGACTAACTATGGCTACACCTTC. Protein sequence: CSAGTGTNYGYTF.

The rearrangement links TRBV19 to TRBJ2-7; TRBD1 aligns across 7 bases. J gave up 0 bases and V 6 bases, and 2 bases lay outside the gene matches. Germline CDR1 LNHDA, CDR2 SQIVND (reference sequence). CDR3 length equals 13 residues. The DNA for the CDR3 is TGTGCCAGTAGCGGACAGGCCTCCTACGAGCAGTACTTC. Residues: CASSGQASYEQYF.

The V and J genes are TRBV28 and TRBJ2-5, with 14 bases aligning to TRBD2. CDR1 is MDHEN, CDR2 SYDVKM, per germline. This CDR3 has 15 amino acids. The V gene end was trimmed by 6 bases and the J gene end by 5 bases; junction bases not matched to a gene: 5. The CDR3 coding sequence is TGTGCCAGCAGCACGGGACTAGCGGGAGTGGAGACCCAGTACTTC. Amino acid sequence: CASSTGLAGVETQYF.

The chain joins TRBV6-5 to TRBJ1-5; maybe TRBD1 (6 bases). The CDR3 covers 13 residues. Germline lookup yields CDR1 MNHEY and CDR2 SVGAGI. Trimming removed 8 bases from V and 4 bases from J, with 12 bases in between. The CDR3 here is CASGKGVNQPQHF. The DNA of the CDR3 is TGTGCCAGCGGAAAGGGGGTAAATCAGCCCCAGCATTTT.

This clone appeared once. V and J are TRBV24-1 and TRBJ2-2; D is perhaps TRBD1 (5 bases). The germline CDR1 and CDR2 sequences are KGHDR and SFDVKD. Trimming removed 3 bases at V and 0 bases at J, with 10 bases between. The CDR3 contains 16 residues. Here the CDR3 reads CATSDVDNANTGELFF. Here the CDR3 DNA reads TGTGCCACCAGTGATGTGGACAACGCGAACACCGGGGAGCTGTTTTTT.

V usage is TRBV5-1 and J usage is TRBJ1-4; D is perhaps TRBD1 (5 bases). Germline V gene data show CDR1 as SGHRS and CDR2 as YFSETQ. This CDR3 has 15 residues. Trimming removed 3 bases from V and 0 bases from J, with 9 bases in between. CDR3 coding DNA: TGCGCCAGCAGCTCAGACAGCGCAACTAATGAAAAACTGTTTTTT. This translates into CASSSDSATNEKLFF.

This clone showed up just once. This chain links TRBV6-2 or TRBV6-3 with TRBJ1-5, with TRBD1 matching over 7 bases. The junction had 9 bases not matched to a gene; V was cut back by 2 bases and J by 2 bases. The CDR3 spans 17 residues. Germline loops: CDR1 MNHEY, CDR2 SVGEGT. The CDR3 sequence: CASSYQSGGLGNQPQHF. The CDR3 DNA sequence: TGTGCCAGCAGTTACCAGTCAGGGGGACTCGGCAATCAGCCCCAGCATTTT.

This chain connects TRBV19 to TRBJ2-1; D gene uncertain. Trimming pared 10 bases from V and 5 bases from J, leaving 18 bases between. The CDR3 is 14 amino acids. Germline V gives CDR1 LNHDA, CDR2 SQIVND (reference sequence). CDR3 loop: CATQRIYSNNEQFF. CDR3 sequence (DNA): TGTGCCACCCAAAGAATATACAGTAACAATGAGCAGTTCTTC.

The chain employs TRBV12-3 or TRBV12-4 and TRBJ2-1, with TRBD1 matching 10 bases. After removal of 3 bases from V and 7 bases from J, the junction contained 0 bases not matched to a gene. This CDR3 is 13 amino acids long. DNA of the CDR3: TGTGCCAGCAGTTTGGGACAGGGGAATGAGCAGTTCTTC. Translation: CASSLGQGNEQFF.

V gene TRBV11-2 combines with J gene TRBJ2-1; 11 bases match TRBD2. V shed 3 bases, J shed 7 bases, and the junction held 5 bases outside the gene matches. Germline V gene sequence: CDR1 SGHAT, CDR2 FQNNGV. The CDR3 runs to 15 residues. The CDR3 DNA is TGTGCCAGCAGCTTTATGTCTAGCGGGAGGAATGAGCAGTTCTTC. This sequence encodes CASSFMSSGRNEQFF. Filled out from reference TRBV11-2 and TRBJ2-1, the complete variable domain reads EAGVAQSPRYKIIEKRQSVAFWCNPISGHATLYWYQQILGQGPKLLIQFQNNGVVDDSQLPKDRFSAERLKGVDSTLKIQPAKLEDSAVYLCASSFMSSGRNEQFFGPGTRLTVL.

The J gene is TRBJ1-2, the V gene TRBV5-1; maybe TRBD1 (5 bases). Trimming removed 5 bases at V and 7 bases at J, with 21 bases between. Germline V gives CDR1 SGHRS, CDR2 YFSETQ. The CDR3 has 15 residues. The CDR3 DNA follows: TGCGCCAGCAGGCTGGGGGGACGGGAGAACGGTGGCTACACCTTC. This codes for CASRLGGRENGGYTF.

This chain uses TRBV7-3 with TRBJ2-2; maybe TRBD1 (6 bases). There are 15 residues in the CDR3. V shed 4 bases and J shed 6 bases, with 15 bases lying between them. Germline assignment: CDR1 SGHTA and CDR2 FQGTGA. Here the CDR3 reads CASSSLRGGAGELFF. The CDR3 DNA reads as TGTGCCAGCAGCTCCCTCAGGGGCGGTGCCGGGGAGCTGTTTTTT.

V and J are TRBV7-9 and TRBJ1-2, with TRBD1 identical over 11 bases. This CDR3 has 16 residues. In germline, CDR1 is SEHNR, CDR2 FQNEAQ (reference sequence). V trimming: 3 bases; J trimming: 8 bases; junction bases outside the gene matches: 11. DNA of the CDR3: TGTGCCAGCAGCTTTTACCCGGGACAGGGGGTTGAGGGCTACACCTTC. This gives the protein CASSFYPGQGVEGYTF.

The rearrangement joins TRBV7-3 to TRBJ1-1; 7 nucleotides agree with TRBD1. V lost 4 bases, J lost 5 bases, and 4 bases stayed unmatched. Germline loops: CDR1 SGHTA, CDR2 FQGTGA. This CDR3 comprises 13 residues. The CDR3 loop reads CASSYDRETEAFF. The CDR3 coding sequence is TGTGCCAGCAGCTACGACAGGGAAACTGAAGCTTTCTTT.

This sequence joins TRBV9 and TRBJ2-3; no definite D call. Trimming took off 6 bases at V and 2 bases at J, with 7 bases between the two ends. Germline CDR1 reads SGDLS; CDR2 reads YYNGEE. This CDR3 comprises 12 residues. DNA of the CDR3: TGTGCCAGCACCGGGTCCACAGATACGCAGTATTTT. It specifies CASTGSTDTQYF.

The chain carries TRBV28 and TRBJ1-2, with D possibly matching TRBD1 (6 bases). V lost 2 bases, J lost 2 bases, and 6 bases lay in between. Germline loops: CDR1 MDHEN, CDR2 SYDVKM. The CDR3 has 13 amino acids. The CDR3 DNA sequence: TGTGCCAGCAGTTTAGGACAGAACTATGGCTACACCTTC. Amino acid sequence: CASSLGQNYGYTF.

The chain uses TRBV2 and TRBJ1-1; D unclear. Per germline, CDR1 SNHLY and CDR2 FYNNEI. This CDR3 is 13 amino acids long. The ends were cut back, 6 bases at V and 0 bases at J, with 8 bases in the middle. CDR3 coding DNA: TGTGCCAGCAGCGACTTCCTGAACACTGAAGCTTTCTTT. This sequence encodes CASSDFLNTEAFF.

The chain is built from TRBV6-5 and TRBJ2-7; 7 bases fit TRBD2. The CDR3 contains 16 residues. From germline, CDR1 is MNHEY and CDR2 SVGAGI. Germline trimming cut 0 bases from V and 1 base from J; bases unmatched to any gene: 6. CDR3 sequence reads: CASSYSSSGSSYEQYF. DNA for the CDR3: TGTGCCAGCAGTTACTCGAGTAGCGGGTCTTCCTACGAGCAGTACTTC.

The J gene is TRBJ2-5, the V gene TRBV9; D is possibly TRBD1 (5 bases). V shed 3 bases and J shed 5 bases, with 17 bases lying between them. CDR1 and CDR2 from the germline V gene are SGDLS and YYNGEE. The CDR3 has 15 residues. As DNA, the CDR3 is TGTGCCAGCAGCGCTTCAGGGAAGCTGTGGGAGACCCAGTACTTC. The encoded protein is CASSASGKLWETQYF.

This clone has a single count. The rearrangement joins TRBV2 to TRBJ2-7, with D possibly TRBD2 on 5 matching bases. CDR3 length: 14 residues. V lost 5 bases to trimming and J lost 2 bases, with 13 bases between them. Per the germline V gene, CDR1 is SNHLY and CDR2 is FYNNEI. CDR3: CASSFVLEAYEQYF. In DNA, the CDR3 is TGTGCCAGCAGTTTTGTACTAGAGGCCTACGAGCAGTACTTC.

The V call is TRBV2, the J call TRBJ1-2; D is unresolved. The CDR3 extends over 14 amino acids. The V end was cut by 4 bases, the J end by 2 bases, with 11 bases between. Germline values: CDR1 SNHLY, CDR2 FYNNEI. The CDR3 loop reads CASSAGLQNYGYTF. The DNA of the CDR3 is TGTGCCAGCAGTGCTGGACTACAGAACTATGGCTACACCTTC.

The chain uses TRBV11-2 and TRBJ2-1; D is possibly TRBD1 (5 bases). Trimming cost V 5 bases and J 4 bases, with 12 bases left between them. Per germline, CDR1 SGHAT and CDR2 FQNNGV. This CDR3 spans 14 amino acids. The DNA of the CDR3 is TGTGCCAGCAGCACAATGACAGTTTACAATGAGCAGTTCTTC. It codes for CASSTMTVYNEQFF.

This chain joins TRBV7-9 and TRBJ2-1, with 8 positions matching TRBD2. After removal of 5 bases from V and 4 bases from J, the junction contained 7 bases not matched to a gene. The CDR3 is 15 residues long. CDR1 and CDR2 (germline): SEHNR, FQNEAQ (reference sequence). The CDR3 DNA reads TGTGCCAGCAGCCCGTGGGCTAGCGGGTACAATGAGCAGTTCTTC. This gives the protein CASSPWASGYNEQFF.

The chain has TRBV10-3 and TRBJ2-5; TRBD1 matches 11 bases. Germline V gene lookup returns CDR1 ENHRY and CDR2 SYGVKD. The length of the CDR3 is 15 residues. Losses at the gene ends were 3 bases for V and 7 bases for J; bases not matched to a gene: 7. The CDR3 coding sequence is TGTGCCATCAGTGATCCGGGACAGGGGGAGGTGACCCAGTACTTC. Translation gives CAISDPGQGEVTQYF.

The gene calls are TRBV4-3 and TRBJ1-2; the D gene is possibly TRBD1 (5 bases). Per germline, CDR1 LGHNA and CDR2 YSLEER. The CDR3 spans 16 residues. V dropped 0 bases and J dropped 0 bases, with 11 bases sitting between them. The CDR3 sequence: CASSQDGAGANYGYTF. CDR3 bases: TGCGCCAGCAGCCAAGATGGGGCGGGGGCTAACTATGGCTACACCTTC.

In this sample, this clone turned up once. The chain links TRBV4-3 to TRBJ2-1; 10 positions match TRBD1. The ends lost 1 base at V and 9 bases at J; junction bases unmatched: 6. There are 15 residues in the CDR3. The germline CDR1 and CDR2 sequences are LGHNA and YSLEER. The DNA for the CDR3 is TGCGCCAGCAGCCAAGGGACAGGGGGGTTCGGTGAGCAGTTCTTC. This gives the protein CASSQGTGGFGEQFF.

The chain is built from TRBV29-1 and TRBJ2-2; 7 positions match TRBD1. The junction had 4 bases not matched to a gene; V was cut back by 2 bases and J by 4 bases. Germline V CDR1 and CDR2: SQVTM, ANQGSEA. This CDR3 has 14 residues. CDR3 bases: TGCAGCGTTGAATCGGGACAGACCACCGGGGAGCTGTTTTTT. Encoded protein: CSVESGQTTGELFF.

This clone came up many times. The gene calls are TRBV18 and TRBJ2-7; 8 positions match TRBD2. The V segment lost 6 bases and the J segment 7 bases; nucleotides outside the gene matches: 29. This CDR3 region has 20 residues. Germline V gives CDR1 KGHSH, CDR2 LQKENI. The CDR3 loop is CASSVTLGAGGPVDGREQYF. The CDR3 region has the DNA TGTGCCAGCTCTGTTACTCTGGGGGCGGGGGGCCCCGTGGACGGCCGGGAGCAGTACTTC.

The chain joins TRBV5-6 to TRBJ2-7; 8 bases align to TRBD1. The ends lost 8 bases at V and 2 bases at J; junction bases unmatched: 12. The CDR3 has 15 residues. Germline values: CDR1 SGHDT, CDR2 YYEEEE. CDR3 protein: CASRNQGAGPYEQYF. CDR3 nucleotide sequence: TGTGCCAGTCGAAACCAGGGGGCTGGGCCCTACGAGCAGTACTTC.

This chain links TRBV7-2 with TRBJ2-1; 8 bases map to TRBD1. Germline lookup yields CDR1 SGHTA and CDR2 FQGNSA. CDR3 length: 13 residues. Trimming removed 3 bases from V and 7 bases from J; junction bases left unmatched: 2. Written as DNA, the CDR3 is TGTGCCAGCAGCTTGGACAGGGTTAATGAGCAGTTCTTC. It yields the protein CASSLDRVNEQFF.